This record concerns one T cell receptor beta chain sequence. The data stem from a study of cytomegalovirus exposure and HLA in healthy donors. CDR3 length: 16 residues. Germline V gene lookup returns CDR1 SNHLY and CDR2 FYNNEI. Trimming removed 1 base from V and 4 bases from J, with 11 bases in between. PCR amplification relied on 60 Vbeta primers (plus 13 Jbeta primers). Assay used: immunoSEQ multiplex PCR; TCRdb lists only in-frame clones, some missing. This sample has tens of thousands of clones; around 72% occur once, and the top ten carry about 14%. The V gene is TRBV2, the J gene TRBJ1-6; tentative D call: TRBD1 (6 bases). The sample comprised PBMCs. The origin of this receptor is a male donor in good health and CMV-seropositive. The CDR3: CASSEGRGIYNSPLHF. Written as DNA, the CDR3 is TGTGCCAGCAGTGAAGGCAGGGGCATTTATAATTCACCCCTCCACTTT.